The clone carrying this T cell receptor beta chain was observed many times. Its antigen is unknown. In germline, CDR1 is SEHNR, CDR2 FQNEAQ (reference sequence). V dropped 7 bases and J dropped 1 base, with 10 bases sitting between them. CDR3 length: 13 residues. These data are taken from a study of CD8+CD57+ T cells in acquired aplastic anemia. Whole-study context: Mean DNA quantity obtained from sorted CD4+ and CD8+ cells was about 3.2 ug. Findings and caveats of the study: Any difference that existed in CD8+ Simpson's diversity between patients and controls was not significant.

CD8+CD57+ cell expansion had been shown by flow cytometry in patients chosen for sequencing. Among the patients, all had severe acquired aplastic anemia. TCR beta VDJ and CDR3 profiles were obtained from a genomic DNA template. TCRdb reanalysed the reads using MiXCR and keeps one entry per CDR3 protein. The table shows 120,000 or so distinct CDR3 sequences, with approximately 50% occurring only once. Specimen: sorted CD4+, CD8+, or CD8+CD57+ T cells (not recorded which) from PBMCs. This TCR was sampled from a human donor with aplastic anemia. The V gene is TRBV7-9, the J gene TRBJ1-1; D not resolved. The CDR3 DNA reads as TGTGCCAGCACGCCAGGTGGGAACACTGAAGCTTTCTTT. Translated, it gives CASTPGGNTEAFF.